This TCR beta chain was sequenced for a study of CD8 T cells in ankylosing spondylitis. J lost 8 bases, V lost 8 bases, and 12 bases had no gene match. This CDR3 is built from 14 residues. Germline V gene sequence: CDR1 MDHEN, CDR2 SYDVKM. Researchers built TCR beta libraries using quantitative 5'-RACE with molecular barcodes. MiXCR was run by TCRdb on the 5' RACE reads, yielding one entry per CDR3 protein. The table lists roughly 260,000 distinct CDR3 sequences, around 20% of them singletons, with 7.8% in the top ten. There are a few counts of this clonotype. Sequencing used blood, either unsorted or a sorted T cell fraction (not recorded which). The sequence was collected from a male donor with ankylosing spondylitis or in good health (not recorded which). The chain employs TRBV28 and TRBJ1-2; 9 bases are shared with TRBD1. The CDR3 reads CASASGTGIGGYTF. The CDR3 nucleotides read TGTGCCAGCGCATCCGGGACAGGGATCGGGGGCTACACCTTC.